The TCR beta chain under discussion was sequenced for a study of T cell responses to AZD1222 COVID-19 vaccine. V lost 0 bases and J 4 bases, leaving 15 bases between the germline ends. The CDR3 length is 16 residues. In germline, CDR1 is KGHSH, CDR2 LQKENI. Overall study results and limits: Spike as a whole was targeted by vaccine-associated CD4 TCRs, dominant at 160-218 and 743-854. Compared with day 0, the breadth and depth of the Spike-specific TCR repertoire rose significantly after two doses of AZD1222.

Clones were read by immunoSEQ multiplex PCR, and TCRdb kept only the in-frame ones, dropping some. The top ten clones hold over 5% of a sample with around 130,000 clones, under 95% of them seen once. On this clone: Its antigen remains unknown.

The chain has TRBV18 and TRBJ2-5; unclear D gene. This receptor was obtained from an adult in good health. Source: peripheral blood, taken on day 0 of AZD1222 vaccination. The chain's CDR3 is CASSPPGLFNAETQYF. The DNA for the CDR3 is TGTGCCAGCTCACCACCGGGTTTGTTTAATGCAGAGACCCAGTACTTC. The whole variable domain, filled in from reference TRBV18 and TRBJ2-5, reads NAGVMQNPRHLVRRRGQEARLRCSPMKGHSHVYWYRQLPEEGLKFMVYLQKENIIDESGMPKERFSAEFPKEGPSILRIQQVVRGDSAAYFCASSPPGLFNAETQYFGPGTRLLVL.